This T cell receptor (beta chain) came from a study of identical twins. Whole-study results and caveats: Findings came from cross-sectional statistics, without long-term follow-up of donors. Abundant beta clonotypes from cord blood had fewer insertions, unlike memory repertoires, which showed none.

To note about this clonotype: Antigen specificity is unknown.

With V trimmed by 4 bases and J by 4 bases, 6 bases remained unmatched. CDR1 is SGHTA, CDR2 FQGNSA, per germline. The CDR3 is made up of 16 amino acids. A single record per CDR3 protein comes from TCRdb applying MiXCR to the 5' RACE reads. The sample lists roughly 1.6 million distinct CDR3 sequences; 25% to 35% were seen once. The sequence came from a newborn girl in good health. The sequenced sample consisted of cord blood. The V and J genes are TRBV7-2 and TRBJ2-7; 14 bases line up with TRBD2. CDR3 amino acids: CASSSPGLAGVYEQYF. In DNA form, the CDR3 reads TGTGCCAGCAGCTCTCCGGGACTAGCGGGAGTATACGAGCAGTACTTC.